This T cell receptor (beta chain) was profiled in a study of PD-1 blockade in classical Hodgkin lymphoma. The study, taken as a whole, reports: Newly diagnosed patients were said to have less baseline TCR diversity than healthy donors did. Diversity in CD4+ TCRs, unlike that measured in CD8+ TCRs, had risen significantly by C4D1. Diversity similar to that of newly diagnosed patients was seen at baseline in complete responders.

Method: immunoSEQ multiplex PCR; TCRdb's copy keeps in-frame clones and lacks some. The sample shows some 86,000 clones, over 75% of them seen only once. This sample's time point: cycle 4 day 1 (C4D1), after less than 7 weeks of nivolumab. Relapse after autologous stem cell transplantation occurred in every patient, and brentuximab vedotin exposure varied. The V gene's germline CDR1 is SGDLS and CDR2 YYNGEE. The CDR3 is 17 amino acids. Trimming shortened V by 0 bases and J by 2 bases, and 16 bases separated the two germline ends. To note about this clone: What it recognizes is unknown.

Source: peripheral blood mononuclear cells (PBMCs), taken before the fourth cycle of nivolumab. The rearrangement joins TRBV9 to TRBJ2-3; D may be TRBD2 (7 bases). The sequence came from a human donor with classical Hodgkin lymphoma. This CDR3 is CASSVDGGGGYTDTQYF. The CDR3 region has the DNA TGTGCCAGCAGCGTAGACGGAGGGGGGGGATACACAGATACGCAGTATTTT.